The TCR beta chain described here comes from a study of STAT5B mutations in CD4+ large granular lymphocyte leukemia. Trimming at V came to 0 bases and at J to 2 bases, leaving 6 bases not matched to a gene. Germline V gene data show CDR1 as SEHNR and CDR2 as FQNEAQ (reference sequence). The CDR3 loop spans 16 amino acids. The repertoire was sequenced with immunoSEQ multiplex PCR; TCRdb's copy has only in-frame clones and lacks some. The sample records roughly 32,000 clones, approximately 73% being singletons. The sample consisted of CD4+ T cells from blood buffy coats. The genes are TRBV7-9 and TRBJ2-5, with 7 positions matching TRBD1. This clonotype was sampled from a human donor in good health. For the CDR3, the DNA is TGTGCCAGCAGCTTAGCTGGGACAGTGTTACAAGAGACCCAGTACTTC. Translated, it gives CASSLAGTVLQETQYF.